This record concerns one T cell receptor beta chain sequence. The target antigen is unknown. The data belong to a study of T cell responses to AZD1222 COVID-19 vaccine. General study results and limits: White British ancestry dominated among donors, who included more females, and clonal diversity was possibly underestimated.

Sequencing used immunoSEQ multiplex PCR; TCRdb keeps in-frame clones, though not all of them. The top ten clones hold around 8.6% of a sample with over 80,000 clones, 80% to 95% of them seen once. The CDR3 loop spans 13 amino acids. V lost 3 bases to trimming and J lost 3 bases, with 9 bases between them. Germline CDR1 and CDR2: LNHDA and SQIVND (reference sequence). The rearrangement joins TRBV19 to TRBJ2-7; D is undetermined. This clonotype was sampled from an adult who received the AZD1222 COVID-19 vaccine. This specimen consisted of peripheral blood, obtained 28 days after the second AZD1222 dose. As DNA, the CDR3 is TGTGCCAGTAGTATGTTGGTAGACTACGAGCAGTACTTC. As protein: CASSMLVDYEQYF.